The 21 T cell receptor beta chains listed next were all sequenced from one sample in a study of blood T cell repertoires in COVID-19. Sequencing was performed with immunoSEQ multiplex PCR; in TCRdb, only in-frame clones are kept and a portion is missing. This table has about 68,000 clones, approximately 84% appearing once. Specimen: peripheral blood. All receptors derive from a man aged 50-60 years with active COVID-19.

The chain is built from TRBV28 and TRBJ2-5, with 7 bases identical to TRBD2. The J segment lost 2 bases and the V segment lost 4 bases, leaving 13 bases of the junction unmatched. This CDR3 is built from 17 residues. The germline V gene encodes CDR1 MDHEN and CDR2 SYDVKM. CDR3 residues: CASSWGGGGPLQETQYF. The DNA for the CDR3 is TGTGCCAGCAGTTGGGGGGGTGGGGGACCCCTTCAAGAGACCCAGTACTTC.

The rearrangement joins TRBV7-2 to TRBJ2-1; the match to TRBD2 covers 8 bases. V lost 5 bases and J lost 5; bases outside the gene matches: 8. The CDR3 covers 15 residues. Germline V CDR1 and CDR2: SGHTA, FQGNSA. CDR3 DNA: TGTGCCAGCAGCCCCTGGTTAGCGGGGCACAATGAGCAGTTCTTC. Amino acid sequence: CASSPWLAGHNEQFF.

In this sample, this clone turned up a few times. The rearrangement joins TRBV2 to TRBJ1-5; the D is unclear. The CDR3 has 16 amino acids. The germline gives CDR1 SNHLY, CDR2 FYNNEI. The V end was cut by 6 bases, the J end by 6 bases, with 21 bases between. CDR3 region: CASRDSQGHRGQPQHF. CDR3 DNA: TGTGCCAGCAGAGACTCTCAAGGCCACCGAGGTCAGCCCCAGCATTTT.

The J gene is TRBJ2-7, the V gene TRBV9; 9 bases fit TRBD1. Germline-derived CDR1 and CDR2 are SGDLS and YYNGEE. V lost 4 bases, J lost 2 bases, and 4 bases stayed unmatched. The CDR3 is 14 amino acids. CDR3 in amino acids: CASSSWTGAYEQYF. The CDR3 DNA follows: TGTGCCAGCAGCTCTTGGACAGGGGCCTACGAGCAGTACTTC.

To note about this clone: Other DNA sequences within the sample encode an identical CDR3. The chain couples TRBV18 to TRBJ2-5; no firm D call. Trimming removed 2 bases from V and 2 bases from J, with 6 bases in between. CDR1 and CDR2 from the germline V gene are KGHSH and LQKENI. CDR3 size: 13 residues. The CDR3 spells CASSPGQQETQYF. CDR3 DNA: TGTGCCAGCTCACCAGGGCAGCAAGAGACCCAGTACTTC.

This chain uses TRBV14 with TRBJ2-7; no reliable D call. This CDR3 is 15 amino acids long. Trimming took 1 base from V and 0 from J, leaving 10 bases between them. Germline V gives CDR1 SGHDN, CDR2 FVKESK. Here the CDR3 DNA reads TGTGCCAGCAGCCAAGTAGGCTACAGCTCCTACGAGCAGTACTTC. Translating gives CASSQVGYSSYEQYF.

The chain couples TRBV7-2 to TRBJ1-3; 8 bases are shared with TRBD1. This CDR3 region has 17 residues. V shed 5 bases and J 9 bases; nucleotides not matched to a gene: 18. The germline gives CDR1 SGHTA, CDR2 FQGNSA. CDR3 residues: CASSAAPGGQVIGTIYF. CDR3 nucleotides: TGTGCCAGCAGCGCCGCACCGGGGGGACAGGTCATCGGCACCATATATTTT.

This rearrangement joins TRBV5-1 to TRBJ2-2; possible D gene TRBD2, 7 bases. In germline, CDR1 is SGHRS, CDR2 YFSETQ. The V and J ends lost 5 bases and 4 bases respectively, with 12 bases between them. The length of the CDR3 is 14 residues. The CDR3 nucleotides read TGCGCCAGCAGAGAGGGGGGGGTCACCGGGGAGCTGTTTTTT. Translating gives CASREGGVTGELFF.

J is TRBJ2-1 and V is TRBV4-2; TRBD2 aligns across 9 bases. The CDR3 extends over 18 amino acids. Germline trimming cut 4 bases from V and 7 bases from J; bases unmatched to any gene: 17. Germline CDR1 reads LGHNA; CDR2 reads YNFKEQ. This CDR3 is CASSLNSFASGKANEQFF. The DNA for the CDR3 is TGTGCCAGCAGCCTCAATTCATTCGCTAGCGGGAAGGCAAATGAGCAGTTCTTC.

The chain employs TRBV19 and TRBJ2-7; 7 bases match TRBD2. Losses at the gene ends were 5 bases for V and 7 bases for J; bases not matched to a gene: 14. The germline V gene has CDR1 LNHDA and CDR2 SQIVND (reference sequence). The CDR3 runs to 15 residues. The chain's CDR3 is CASSQWGGASREQYF. The CDR3 DNA sequence: TGTGCCAGTAGTCAATGGGGGGGAGCTTCGAGGGAGCAGTACTTC.

This clone showed up just a few times. The chain combines TRBV19 with TRBJ2-2; D may be TRBD2 (6 bases). V was cut by 4 bases and J by 5 bases, with 14 bases left in between. The CDR3 spans 15 residues. The V gene's germline CDR1 is LNHDA and CDR2 SQIVND (reference sequence). The CDR3 loop reads CASSRLGAGTGELFF. The CDR3 bases are TGTGCCAGTAGTAGACTCGGGGCGGGAACCGGGGAGCTGTTTTTT. Combining the CDR3 with reference TRBV19 and TRBJ2-2 gives the whole variable domain DGGITQSPKYLFRKEGQNVTLSCEQNLNHDAMYWYRQDPGQGLRLIYYSQIVNDFQKGDIAEGYSVSREKKESFPLTVTSAQKNPTAFYLCASSRLGAGTGELFFGEGSRLTVL.

The rearrangement links TRBV4-1 to TRBJ2-7, with 9 bases matching TRBD2. Germline assignment: CDR1 MGHRA and CDR2 YSYEKL. The V gene end was trimmed by 4 bases and the J gene end by 1 base; junction bases not matched to a gene: 8. This CDR3 is built from 16 residues. CDR3 loop: CASSRGSGGSSYEQYF. CDR3 DNA: TGCGCCAGCAGCCGCGGGAGCGGGGGGAGTTCCTACGAGCAGTACTTC.

The count of this clone is one. The J gene is TRBJ2-1, the V gene TRBV4-1; 7 bases map to TRBD2. The CDR3 has 16 residues. Germline CDR1 reads MGHRA; CDR2 reads YSYEKL. Trimming took 4 bases from V and 2 from J; bases not matched to a gene: 8. The CDR3: CASSPRASGTYNEQFF. In DNA form, the CDR3 reads TGCGCCAGCAGCCCCCGGGCTAGCGGCACCTACAATGAGCAGTTCTTC.

This chain joins TRBV4-1 and TRBJ1-1; 8 nucleotides line up with TRBD1. Germline V gene lookup returns CDR1 MGHRA and CDR2 YSYEKL. Trimming at V came to 4 bases and at J to 4 bases, leaving 8 bases not matched to a gene. This CDR3 comprises 15 residues. The CDR3 reads CASSRNLGQGTEAFF. For the CDR3, the DNA is TGCGCCAGCAGCCGTAACCTCGGACAGGGCACTGAAGCTTTCTTT.

This clone was counted once. V and J are TRBV5-4 and TRBJ2-5; weak D call: TRBD1 (5 bases). V lost 3 bases and J lost 5, with 17 bases in between. Germline lookup yields CDR1 SGHNT and CDR2 YYREEE (reference sequence). The CDR3 runs to 15 residues. CDR3 amino acids: CASSYGKQGIETQYF. CDR3 nucleotides: TGTGCCAGCAGCTACGGCAAGCAGGGTATTGAGACCCAGTACTTC.

The chain couples TRBV10-3 to TRBJ2-1, with a tentative D call TRBD2 (6 bases). CDR1 is ENHRY and CDR2 is SYGVKD in the germline V gene. This CDR3 is 17 amino acids long. With 3 bases removed from V and 1 base from J, the gap between germline ends came to 16 bases. CDR3 loop: CAISERLGRTSYNEQFF. CDR3 bases: TGTGCCATCAGTGAACGACTAGGCCGGACGTCCTACAATGAGCAGTTCTTC.

V usage is TRBV12-3 or TRBV12-4 and J usage is TRBJ1-2; 7 bases fit TRBD1. The trim removed 5 bases at V and 4 bases at J, leaving 4 bases unmatched. This CDR3 comprises 13 residues. The CDR3 protein is CASSPGQRYGYTF. The CDR3 DNA sequence: TGTGCCAGCAGTCCGGGACAGCGCTATGGCTACACCTTC.

On this clone itself: One end of the junction is discordant with germline, which a read error may explain. The chain recombines TRBV20-1 with TRBJ2-3, with 8 bases that match TRBD1. In germline, CDR1 is DFQATT, CDR2 SNEGSKA (reference sequence). The CDR3 is 11 amino acids. Here the CDR3 reads CSAPSETGDNF. CDR3 DNA: TGCAGTGCCCCGTCCGAGACAGGGGATAATTTT.

This rearrangement joins TRBV29-1 to TRBJ1-2, with TRBD1 identical over 9 bases. V trimming: 4 bases; J trimming: 6 bases; junction bases outside the gene matches: 3. The CDR3 extends over 12 amino acids. Looked up from germline, CDR1 is SQVTM and CDR2 is ANQGSEA. The CDR3 loop reads CSVVRTGDGYTF. CDR3 coding DNA: TGCAGCGTTGTTAGGACAGGGGATGGCTACACCTTC. The full variable domain, its missing parts supplied by reference TRBV29-1 and TRBJ1-2, is SAVISQKPSRDICQRGTSLTIQCQVDSQVTMMFWYRQQPGQSLTLIATANQGSEATYESGFVIDKFPISRPNLTFSTLTVSNMSPEDSSIYLCSVVRTGDGYTFGSGTRLTVV.

This clone has more than one count but fewer than ten. The rearrangement links TRBV6-5 to TRBJ1-2; D is undetermined. The V and J ends lost 6 bases and 3 bases respectively, with 17 bases between them. The CDR3 is 15 residues long. Looked up from germline, CDR1 is MNHEY and CDR2 is SVGAGI. CDR3 in amino acids: CASSQAFGGHYGYTF. The CDR3 DNA is TGTGCCAGCAGCCAGGCCTTCGGTGGGCACTATGGCTACACCTTC.

The chain combines TRBV6-5 with TRBJ2-7; TRBD2 is a possible D gene (6 bases). The CDR3 has 11 amino acids. Germline assignment: CDR1 MNHEY and CDR2 SVGAGI. Between the trimmed V and J ends, which lost 8 bases and 3 bases, there was a span of 8 bases. The CDR3 region is CASGRSYEQYF. As DNA, the CDR3 is TGTGCCAGCGGGAGGAGCTACGAGCAGTACTTC.